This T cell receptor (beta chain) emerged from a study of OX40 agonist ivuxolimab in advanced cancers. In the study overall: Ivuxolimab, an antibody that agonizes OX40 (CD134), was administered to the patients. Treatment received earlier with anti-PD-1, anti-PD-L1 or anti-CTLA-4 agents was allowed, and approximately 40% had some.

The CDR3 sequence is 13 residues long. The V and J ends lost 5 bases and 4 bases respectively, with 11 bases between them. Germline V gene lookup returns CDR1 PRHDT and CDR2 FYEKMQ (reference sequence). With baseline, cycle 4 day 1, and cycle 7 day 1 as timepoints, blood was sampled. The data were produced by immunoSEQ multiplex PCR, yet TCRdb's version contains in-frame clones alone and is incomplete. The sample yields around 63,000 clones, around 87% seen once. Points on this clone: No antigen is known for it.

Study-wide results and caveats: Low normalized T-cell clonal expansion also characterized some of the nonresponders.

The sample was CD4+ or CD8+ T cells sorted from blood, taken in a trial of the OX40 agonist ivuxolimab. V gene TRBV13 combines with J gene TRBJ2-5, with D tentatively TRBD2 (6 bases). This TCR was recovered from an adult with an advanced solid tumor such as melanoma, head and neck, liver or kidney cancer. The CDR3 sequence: CASSPRERETQYF. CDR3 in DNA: TGTGCCAGCAGCCCCCGGGAGAGAGAGACCCAGTACTTC.